A single sample is the source of the 10 T cell receptor beta chains below, sequenced in a study of T cell changes during pregnancy in multiple sclerosis. Sequencing was performed with immunoSEQ multiplex PCR; in TCRdb, only in-frame clones are kept and a portion is missing. The sample has some 64,000 clones, approximately 90% seen once; the top ten hold roughly 2.3%. The sample in question was peripheral blood, obtained in the first trimester of pregnancy. These receptors all come from a female donor with multiple sclerosis, enrolled in a pregnancy study.

The chain carries TRBV5-1 and TRBJ2-3; TRBD1 aligns across 8 bases. CDR1 SGHRS and CDR2 YFSETQ come from the germline V gene. V gave up 0 bases and J gave up 2 bases; unmatched junction bases: 8. The CDR3 sequence is 17 residues long. This CDR3 reads CASSLARQGSPTDTQYF. In DNA form, the CDR3 reads TGCGCCAGCAGCTTGGCCAGACAGGGGAGTCCCACAGATACGCAGTATTTT. The variable domain in full, with the rest retrieved from reference TRBV5-1 and TRBJ2-3, is KAGVTQTPRYLIKTRGQQVTLSCSPISGHRSVSWYQQTPGQGLQFLFEYFSETQRNKGNFPGRFSGRQFSNSRSEMNVSTLELGDSALYLCASSLARQGSPTDTQYFGPGTRLTVL.

This chain links TRBV6-1 with TRBJ2-1, with TRBD1 identical over 9 bases. Germline V gene sequence: CDR1 MNHNS, CDR2 SASEGT. The V gene end was trimmed by 3 bases and the J gene end by 5 bases; junction bases not matched to a gene: 5. The CDR3 totals 15 residues. The CDR3 is CASSDRGTGNNEQFF. In DNA, the CDR3 is TGTGCCAGCAGTGACAGGGGGACAGGGAACAATGAGCAGTTCTTC.

The chain joins TRBV15 to TRBJ1-1, with D perhaps TRBD1 (6 bases). Germline V CDR1 and CDR2: LNHNV, YYDKDF (reference sequence). V lost 1 base, J lost 1 base, and 16 bases lay in between. The length of the CDR3 is 17 residues. CDR3 sequence: CATSRGGGGLGNTEAFF. As DNA, the CDR3 is TGTGCCACCAGCAGAGGGGGTGGGGGCCTGGGGAACACTGAAGCTTTCTTT.

The chain links TRBV4-3 to TRBJ1-1; 8 bases line up with TRBD1. The CDR3 loop spans 14 amino acids. The junction had 3 bases not matched to a gene; V was cut back by 3 bases and J by 3 bases. CDR1 LGHNA and CDR2 YSLEER come from the germline V gene. CDR3 loop: CASSQTTGDTEAFF. The CDR3 nucleotides are TGCGCCAGCAGCCAGACGACAGGGGACACTGAAGCTTTCTTT.

A few counts support this clone. The rearrangement links TRBV4-3 to TRBJ2-2, with D possibly TRBD2 on 6 matching bases. The CDR3 consists of 14 residues. V lost 4 bases and J 8 bases, leaving 14 bases between the germline ends. Germline values: CDR1 LGHNA, CDR2 YSLEER. CDR3 coding DNA: TGCGCCAGCAGCCGCATAAGCGGGTCTGGGGAGCTGTTTTTT. Translation gives CASSRISGSGELFF.

The V call is TRBV29-1, the J call TRBJ1-2; no reliable D call. This CDR3 region has 15 residues. Deletions cut 0 bases from V and 2 bases from J, with 13 bases between. Germline lookup yields CDR1 SQVTM and CDR2 ANQGSEA. The CDR3 reads CSVEDDWQQNYGYTF. Written as DNA, the CDR3 is TGCAGCGTTGAAGATGACTGGCAGCAGAACTATGGCTACACCTTC.

This chain links TRBV15 with TRBJ1-4; D is uncertain. Deletions cut 1 base from V and 0 bases from J, with 6 bases between. Germline values: CDR1 LNHNV, CDR2 YYDKDF (reference sequence). The CDR3 is 15 amino acids. The CDR3, as DNA: TGTGCCACCAGCAGAGTTCCGGCAACTAATGAAAAACTGTTTTTT. It codes for CATSRVPATNEKLFF.

V gene TRBV11-3 combines with J gene TRBJ2-5, with D perhaps matching TRBD2 (5 bases). V shed 0 bases and J shed 4 bases, with 9 bases lying between them. Germline V gene lookup returns CDR1 SGHNT and CDR2 YENEEA. The CDR3 covers 14 residues. The CDR3 DNA follows: TGTGCCAGCAGCTTAGAGGGAGTCCCAGAGACCCAGTACTTC. Protein sequence: CASSLEGVPETQYF.

This chain joins TRBV4-3 and TRBJ2-1; D remains ambiguous. Trimming stripped 0 bases from V and 6 bases from J, with 9 bases between. In germline, CDR1 is LGHNA, CDR2 YSLEER. There are 14 residues in the CDR3. CDR3 region: CASSQESVRNEQFF. The CDR3 DNA follows: TGCGCCAGCAGCCAAGAATCGGTTCGCAATGAGCAGTTCTTC.

This clone appeared once. The chain carries TRBV7-8 and TRBJ2-1, with D possibly being TRBD1 (5 bases). V dropped 1 base and J dropped 0 bases, with 16 bases sitting between them. Germline CDR1 SGHVS, CDR2 FQNEAQ. The length of the CDR3 is 18 residues. CDR3 sequence (DNA): TGTGCCAGCAGCTTAGTAACAGGCCGGAGTAGCTCCTACAATGAGCAGTTCTTC. Residues: CASSLVTGRSSSYNEQFF.